This record concerns one T cell receptor beta chain sequence. TCRdb ran MiXCR on the 5' RACE reads and lists one entry per CDR3 protein. The table includes 1.5 million or so distinct CDR3 sequences, 32% detected once. With V trimmed by 1 base and J by 9 bases, 4 bases remained unmatched. This CDR3 has 14 residues. Germline CDR1 MGHRA, CDR2 YSYEKL. The data were obtained in a study of identical twins. The sequence was collected from a newborn girl in good health. The chain has TRBV4-1 and TRBJ2-1; TRBD2 agrees at 9 bases. Sequencing was carried out using cord blood. This CDR3 is CASSQGLAVSEQFF. The CDR3 DNA reads as TGCGCCAGCAGCCAAGGACTAGCGGTCTCTGAGCAGTTCTTC.